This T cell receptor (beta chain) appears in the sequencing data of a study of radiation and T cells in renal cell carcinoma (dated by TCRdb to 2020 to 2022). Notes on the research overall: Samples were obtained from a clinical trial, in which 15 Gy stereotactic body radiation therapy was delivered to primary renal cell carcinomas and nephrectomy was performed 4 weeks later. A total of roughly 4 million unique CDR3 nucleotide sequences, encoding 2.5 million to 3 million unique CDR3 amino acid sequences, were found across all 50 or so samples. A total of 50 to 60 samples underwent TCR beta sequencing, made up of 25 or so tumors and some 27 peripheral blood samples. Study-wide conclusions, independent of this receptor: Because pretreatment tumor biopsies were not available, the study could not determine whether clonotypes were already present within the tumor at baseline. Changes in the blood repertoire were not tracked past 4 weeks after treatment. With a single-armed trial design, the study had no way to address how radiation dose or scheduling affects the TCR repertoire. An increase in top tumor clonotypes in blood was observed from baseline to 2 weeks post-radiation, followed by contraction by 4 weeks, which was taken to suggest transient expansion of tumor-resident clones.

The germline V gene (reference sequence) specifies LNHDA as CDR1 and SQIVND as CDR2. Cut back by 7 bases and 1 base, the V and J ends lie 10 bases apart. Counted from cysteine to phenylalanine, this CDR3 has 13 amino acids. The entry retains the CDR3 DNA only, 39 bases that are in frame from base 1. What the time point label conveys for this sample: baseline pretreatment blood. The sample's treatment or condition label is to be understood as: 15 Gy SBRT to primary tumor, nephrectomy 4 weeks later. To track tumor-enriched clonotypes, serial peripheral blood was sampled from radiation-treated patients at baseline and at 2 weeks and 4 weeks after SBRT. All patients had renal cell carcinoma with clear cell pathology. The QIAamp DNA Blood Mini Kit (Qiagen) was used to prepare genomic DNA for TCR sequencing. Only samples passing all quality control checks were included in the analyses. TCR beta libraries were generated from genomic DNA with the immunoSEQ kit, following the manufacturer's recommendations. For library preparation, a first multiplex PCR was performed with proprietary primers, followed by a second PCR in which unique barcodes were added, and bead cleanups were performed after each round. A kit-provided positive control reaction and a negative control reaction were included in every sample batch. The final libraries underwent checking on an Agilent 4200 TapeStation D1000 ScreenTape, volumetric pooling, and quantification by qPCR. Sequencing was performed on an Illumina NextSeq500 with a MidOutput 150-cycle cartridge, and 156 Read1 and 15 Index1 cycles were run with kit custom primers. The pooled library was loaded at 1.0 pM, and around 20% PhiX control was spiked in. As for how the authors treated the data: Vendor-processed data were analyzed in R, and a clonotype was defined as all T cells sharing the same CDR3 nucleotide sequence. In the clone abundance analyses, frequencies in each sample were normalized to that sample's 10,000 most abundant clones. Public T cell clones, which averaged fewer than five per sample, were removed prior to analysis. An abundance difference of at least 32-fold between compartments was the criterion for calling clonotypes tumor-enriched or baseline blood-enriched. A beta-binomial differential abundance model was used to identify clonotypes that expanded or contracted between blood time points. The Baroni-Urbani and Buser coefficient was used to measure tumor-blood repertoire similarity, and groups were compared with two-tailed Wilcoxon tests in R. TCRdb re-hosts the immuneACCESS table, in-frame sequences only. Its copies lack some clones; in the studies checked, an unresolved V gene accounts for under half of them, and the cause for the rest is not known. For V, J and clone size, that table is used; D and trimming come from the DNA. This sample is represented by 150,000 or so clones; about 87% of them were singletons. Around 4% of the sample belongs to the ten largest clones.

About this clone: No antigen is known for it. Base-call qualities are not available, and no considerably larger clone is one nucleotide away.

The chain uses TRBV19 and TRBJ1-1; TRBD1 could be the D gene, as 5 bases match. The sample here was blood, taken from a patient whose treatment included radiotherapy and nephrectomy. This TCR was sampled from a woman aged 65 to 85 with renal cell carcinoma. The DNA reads TGTGCCAGTACCCTCCAGGGGAACACTGAAGCTTTCTTT. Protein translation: CASTLQGNTEAFF.